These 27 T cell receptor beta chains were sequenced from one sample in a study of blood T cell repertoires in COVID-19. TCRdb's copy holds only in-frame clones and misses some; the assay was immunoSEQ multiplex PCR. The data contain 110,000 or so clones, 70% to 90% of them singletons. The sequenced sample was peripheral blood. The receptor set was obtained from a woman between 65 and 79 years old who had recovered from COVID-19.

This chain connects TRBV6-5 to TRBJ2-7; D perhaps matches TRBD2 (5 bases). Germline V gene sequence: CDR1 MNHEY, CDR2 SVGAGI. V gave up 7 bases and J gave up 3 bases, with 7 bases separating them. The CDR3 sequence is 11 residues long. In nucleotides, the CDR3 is TGTGCCAGCAACGGGGACTACGAGCAGTACTTC. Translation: CASNGDYEQYF.

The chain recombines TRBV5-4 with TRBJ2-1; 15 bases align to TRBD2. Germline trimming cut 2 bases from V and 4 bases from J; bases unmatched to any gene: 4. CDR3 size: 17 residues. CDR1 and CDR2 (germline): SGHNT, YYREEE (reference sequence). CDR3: CASSFGTSGRPYNEQFF. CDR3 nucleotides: TGTGCCAGCAGCTTCGGGACTAGCGGGAGGCCATACAATGAGCAGTTCTTC.

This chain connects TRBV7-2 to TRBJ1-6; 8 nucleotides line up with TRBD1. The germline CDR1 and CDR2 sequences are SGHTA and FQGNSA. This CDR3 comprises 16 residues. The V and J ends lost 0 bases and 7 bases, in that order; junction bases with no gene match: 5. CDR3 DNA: TGTGCCAGCAGCTTAGCGTCAGGGGGCCAGAATTCACCCCTCCACTTT. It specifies CASSLASGGQNSPLHF. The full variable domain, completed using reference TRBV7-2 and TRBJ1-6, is GAGVSQSPSNKVTEKGKDVELRCDPISGHTALYWYRQSLGQGLEFLIYFQGNSAPDKSGLPSDRFSAERTGGSVSTLTIQRTQQEDSAVYLCASSLASGGQNSPLHFGNGTRLTVT.

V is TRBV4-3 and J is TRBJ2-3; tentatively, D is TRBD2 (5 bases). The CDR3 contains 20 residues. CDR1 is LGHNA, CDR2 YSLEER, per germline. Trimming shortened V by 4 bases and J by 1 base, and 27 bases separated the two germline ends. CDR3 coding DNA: TGCGCCAGCAGCCCTTATTACTTCAAGTATGGAGGCGAGGGCACAGATACGCAGTATTTT. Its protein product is CASSPYYFKYGGEGTDTQYF.

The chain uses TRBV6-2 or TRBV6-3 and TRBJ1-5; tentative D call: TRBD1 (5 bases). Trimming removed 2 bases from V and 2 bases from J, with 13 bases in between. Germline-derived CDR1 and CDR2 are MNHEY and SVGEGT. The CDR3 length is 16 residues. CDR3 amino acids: CASSYEGRVGNQPQHF. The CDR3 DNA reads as TGTGCCAGCAGTTACGAAGGCAGGGTTGGCAATCAGCCCCAGCATTTT.

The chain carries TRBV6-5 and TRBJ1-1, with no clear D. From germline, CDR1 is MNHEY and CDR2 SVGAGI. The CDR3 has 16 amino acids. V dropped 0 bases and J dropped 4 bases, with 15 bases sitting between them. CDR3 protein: CASSYSTPGWGTEAFF. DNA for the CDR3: TGTGCCAGCAGTTACTCGACGCCGGGGTGGGGCACTGAAGCTTTCTTT.

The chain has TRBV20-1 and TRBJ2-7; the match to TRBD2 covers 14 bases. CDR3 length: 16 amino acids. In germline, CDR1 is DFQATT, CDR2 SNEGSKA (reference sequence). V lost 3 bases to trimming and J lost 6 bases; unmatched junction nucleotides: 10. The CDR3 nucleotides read TGCAGTGCTAGTCGCGGAAGGGGACTAGCGGGAGTCGAGCAGTACTTC. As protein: CSASRGRGLAGVEQYF.

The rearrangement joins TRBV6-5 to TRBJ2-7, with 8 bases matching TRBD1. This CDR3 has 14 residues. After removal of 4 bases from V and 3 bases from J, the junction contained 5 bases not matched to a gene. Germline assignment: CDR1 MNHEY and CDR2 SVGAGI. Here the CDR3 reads CASSSRGRIYEQYF. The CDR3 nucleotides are TGTGCCAGCAGTTCCAGGGGGCGCATCTACGAGCAGTACTTC.

In DNA form, the CDR3 reads TGCGCCAGCAGCTACGCGGGAGGGTCGGAGACCCAGTACTTC. It codes for CASSYAGGSETQYF. The chain is built from TRBV5-1 and TRBJ2-5; the match to TRBD2 covers 9 bases. CDR1 is SGHRS, CDR2 YFSETQ, per germline. The CDR3 covers 14 residues. V lost 3 bases and J lost 5; bases outside the gene matches: 5.

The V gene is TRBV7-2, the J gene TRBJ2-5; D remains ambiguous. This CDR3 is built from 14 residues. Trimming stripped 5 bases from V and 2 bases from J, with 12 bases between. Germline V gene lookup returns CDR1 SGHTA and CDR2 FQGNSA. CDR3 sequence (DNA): TGTGCCAGCAGCCTACAGCTAAATCAAGAGACCCAGTACTTC. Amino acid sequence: CASSLQLNQETQYF. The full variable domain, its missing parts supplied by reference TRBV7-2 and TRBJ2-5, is GAGVSQSPSNKVTEKGKDVELRCDPISGHTALYWYRQSLGQGLEFLIYFQGNSAPDKSGLPSDRFSAERTGGSVSTLTIQRTQQEDSAVYLCASSLQLNQETQYFGPGTRLLVL.

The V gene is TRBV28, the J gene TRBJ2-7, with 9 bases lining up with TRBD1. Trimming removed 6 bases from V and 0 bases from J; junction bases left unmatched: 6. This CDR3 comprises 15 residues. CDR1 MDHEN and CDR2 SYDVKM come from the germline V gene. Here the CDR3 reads CASSPPGQGSYEQYF. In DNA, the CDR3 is TGTGCCAGCAGCCCCCCGGGACAGGGCTCCTACGAGCAGTACTTC.

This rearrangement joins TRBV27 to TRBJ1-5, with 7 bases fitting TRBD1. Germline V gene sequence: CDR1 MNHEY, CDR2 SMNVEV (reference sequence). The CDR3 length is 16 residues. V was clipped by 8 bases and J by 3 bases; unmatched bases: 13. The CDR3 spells CASCLRGPGYNQPQHF. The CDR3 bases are TGTGCCAGCTGCTTAAGGGGGCCCGGGTACAATCAGCCCCAGCATTTT.

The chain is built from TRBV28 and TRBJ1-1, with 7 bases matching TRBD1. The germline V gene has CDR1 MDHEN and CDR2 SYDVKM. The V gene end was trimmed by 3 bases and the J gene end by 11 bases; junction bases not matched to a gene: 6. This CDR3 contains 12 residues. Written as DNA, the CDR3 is TGTGCCAGCAGTTTGGGACAGTCGAGGGCTTTCTTT. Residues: CASSLGQSRAFF. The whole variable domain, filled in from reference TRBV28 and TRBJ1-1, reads DVKVTQSSRYLVKRTGEKVFLECVQDMDHENMFWYRQDPGLGLRLIYFSYDVKMKEKGDIPEGYSVSREKKERFSLILESASTNQTSMYLCASSLGQSRAFFGQGTRLTVV.

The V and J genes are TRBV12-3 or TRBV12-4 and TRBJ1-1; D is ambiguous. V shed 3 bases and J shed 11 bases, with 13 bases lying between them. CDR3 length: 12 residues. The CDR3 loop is CASSFYEPRAFF. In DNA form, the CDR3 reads TGTGCCAGCAGTTTCTACGAGCCCCGGGCTTTCTTT.

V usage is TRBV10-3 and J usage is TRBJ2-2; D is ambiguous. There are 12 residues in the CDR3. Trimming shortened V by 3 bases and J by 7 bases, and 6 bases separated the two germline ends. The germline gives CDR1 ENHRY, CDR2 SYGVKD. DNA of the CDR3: TGTGCCATCAGTGACACAGTCGGGGAGCTGTTTTTT. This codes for CAISDTVGELFF.

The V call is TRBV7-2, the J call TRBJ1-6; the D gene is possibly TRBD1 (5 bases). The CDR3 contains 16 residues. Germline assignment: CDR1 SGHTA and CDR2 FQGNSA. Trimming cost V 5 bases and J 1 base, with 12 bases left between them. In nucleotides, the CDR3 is TGTGCCAGCAGCCTAAGGGGAGGGTCCTATAATTCACCCCTCCACTTT. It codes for CASSLRGGSYNSPLHF.

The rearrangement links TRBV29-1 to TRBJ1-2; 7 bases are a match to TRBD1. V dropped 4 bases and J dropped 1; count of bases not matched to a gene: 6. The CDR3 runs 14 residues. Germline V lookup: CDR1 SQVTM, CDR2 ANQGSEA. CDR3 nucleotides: TGCAGCGTTGTACGGGACAGCTATAACTATGGCTACACCTTC. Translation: CSVVRDSYNYGYTF.

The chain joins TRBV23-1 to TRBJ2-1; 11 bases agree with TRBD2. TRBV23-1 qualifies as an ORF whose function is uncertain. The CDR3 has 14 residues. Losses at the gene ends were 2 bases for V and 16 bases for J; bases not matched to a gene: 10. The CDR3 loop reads CASSQIAGGLFYFF. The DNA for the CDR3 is TGCGCCAGCAGTCAAATAGCGGGGGGGCTGTTTTACTTCTTC.

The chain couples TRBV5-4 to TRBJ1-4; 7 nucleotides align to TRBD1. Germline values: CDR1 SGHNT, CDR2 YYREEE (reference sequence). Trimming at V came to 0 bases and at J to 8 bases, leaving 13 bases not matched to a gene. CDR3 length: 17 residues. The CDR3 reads CASSLARQGTRGEKLFF. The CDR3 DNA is TGTGCCAGCAGCTTGGCCCGACAGGGCACACGGGGGGAAAAACTGTTTTTT.

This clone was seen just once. CDR3 sequence: CASSRGQRGEQYF. The DNA for the CDR3 is TGTGCCAGCAGCCGGGGACAGAGAGGGGAGCAGTACTTC. The chain recombines TRBV6-2 or TRBV6-3 with TRBJ2-7, with 7 bases fitting TRBD1. Germline V CDR1 and CDR2: MNHEY, SVGEGT. This CDR3 region has 13 residues. V lost 6 bases and J lost 7; bases outside the gene matches: 9.

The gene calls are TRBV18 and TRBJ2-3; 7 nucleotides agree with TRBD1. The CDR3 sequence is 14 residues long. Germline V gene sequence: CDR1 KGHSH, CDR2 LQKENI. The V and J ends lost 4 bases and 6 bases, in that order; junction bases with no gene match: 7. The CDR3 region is CASSLRTGGDTQYF. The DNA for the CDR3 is TGTGCCAGCTCACTACGGACAGGCGGGGATACGCAGTATTTT.

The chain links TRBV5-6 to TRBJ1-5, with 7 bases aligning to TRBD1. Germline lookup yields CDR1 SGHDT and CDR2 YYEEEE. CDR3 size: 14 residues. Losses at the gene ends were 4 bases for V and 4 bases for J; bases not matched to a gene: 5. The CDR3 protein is CASSISGGNQPQHF. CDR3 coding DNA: TGTGCCAGCAGCATCTCAGGGGGAAATCAGCCCCAGCATTTT.

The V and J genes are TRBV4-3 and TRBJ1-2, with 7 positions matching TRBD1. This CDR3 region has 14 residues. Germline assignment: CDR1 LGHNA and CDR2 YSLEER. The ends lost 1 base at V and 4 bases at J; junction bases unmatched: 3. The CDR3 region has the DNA TGCGCCAGCAGCCAAGGGGGACAGCGCTATGGCTACACCTTC. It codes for CASSQGGQRYGYTF.

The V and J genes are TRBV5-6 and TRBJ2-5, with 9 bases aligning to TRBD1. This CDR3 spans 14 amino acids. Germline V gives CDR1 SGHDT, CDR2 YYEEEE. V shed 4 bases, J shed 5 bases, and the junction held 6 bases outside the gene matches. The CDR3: CASSTPTGGETQYF. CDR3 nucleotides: TGTGCCAGCAGCACTCCGACAGGGGGGGAGACCCAGTACTTC.

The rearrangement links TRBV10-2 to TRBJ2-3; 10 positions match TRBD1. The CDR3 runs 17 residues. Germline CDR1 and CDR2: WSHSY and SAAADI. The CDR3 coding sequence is TGCGCAACGGGACAGGGGACTTACCTCGGCGATACAGATACGCAGTATTTT. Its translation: CATGQGTYLGDTDTQYF.

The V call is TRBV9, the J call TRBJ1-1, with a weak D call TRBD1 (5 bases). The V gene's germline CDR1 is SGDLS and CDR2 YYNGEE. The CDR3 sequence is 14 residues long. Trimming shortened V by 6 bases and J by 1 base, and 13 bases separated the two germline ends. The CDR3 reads CASTTSTGNTEAFF. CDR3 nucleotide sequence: TGTGCCAGCACCACGAGTACAGGGAACACTGAAGCTTTCTTT.

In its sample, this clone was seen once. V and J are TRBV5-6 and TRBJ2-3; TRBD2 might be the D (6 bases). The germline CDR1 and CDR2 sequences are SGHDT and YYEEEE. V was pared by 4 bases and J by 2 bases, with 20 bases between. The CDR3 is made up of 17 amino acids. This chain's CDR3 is CASSPVISLALTDTQYF. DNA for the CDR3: TGTGCCAGCAGCCCGGTAATATCACTAGCACTCACAGATACGCAGTATTTT.